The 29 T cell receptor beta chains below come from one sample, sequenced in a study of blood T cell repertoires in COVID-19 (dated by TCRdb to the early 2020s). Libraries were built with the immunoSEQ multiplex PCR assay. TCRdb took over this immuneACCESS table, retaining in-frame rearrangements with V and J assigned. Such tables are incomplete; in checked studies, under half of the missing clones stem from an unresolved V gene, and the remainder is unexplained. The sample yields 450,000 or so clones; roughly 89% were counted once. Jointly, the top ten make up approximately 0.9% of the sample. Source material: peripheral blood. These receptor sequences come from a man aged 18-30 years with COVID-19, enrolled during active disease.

CDR3 in DNA: TGTGCCAGCAGTTTTTTCGGGAGGGCGCCTCTAGAACCCCTCCACTTT. Protein: CASSFFGRAPLEPLHF. The J gene is TRBJ1-6, the V gene TRBV6-2 or TRBV6-3; D gene uncertain. This CDR3 comprises 16 residues. V was pared by 4 bases and J by 12 bases, with 22 bases between. The V gene's germline CDR1 is MNHEY and CDR2 SVGEGT.

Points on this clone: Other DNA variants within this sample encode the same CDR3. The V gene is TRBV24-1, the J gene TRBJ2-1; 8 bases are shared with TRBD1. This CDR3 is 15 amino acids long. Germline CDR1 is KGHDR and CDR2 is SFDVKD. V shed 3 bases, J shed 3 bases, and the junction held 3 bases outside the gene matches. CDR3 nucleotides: TGTGCCACCAGTGATCCGGGACAGGTCTACAATGAGCAGTTCTTC. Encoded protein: CATSDPGQVYNEQFF.

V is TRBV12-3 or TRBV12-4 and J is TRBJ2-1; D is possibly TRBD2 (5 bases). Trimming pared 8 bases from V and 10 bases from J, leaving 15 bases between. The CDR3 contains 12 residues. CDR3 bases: TGTGCCAGCTCGCTAGCTTGGGGAGAGCAGTTCTTC. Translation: CASSLAWGEQFF.

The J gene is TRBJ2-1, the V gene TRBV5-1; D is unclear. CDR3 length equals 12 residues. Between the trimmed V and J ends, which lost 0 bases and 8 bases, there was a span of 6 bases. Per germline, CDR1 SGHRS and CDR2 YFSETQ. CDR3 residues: CASSLDRDEQFF. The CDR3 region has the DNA TGCGCCAGCAGCTTGGATAGAGATGAGCAGTTCTTC.

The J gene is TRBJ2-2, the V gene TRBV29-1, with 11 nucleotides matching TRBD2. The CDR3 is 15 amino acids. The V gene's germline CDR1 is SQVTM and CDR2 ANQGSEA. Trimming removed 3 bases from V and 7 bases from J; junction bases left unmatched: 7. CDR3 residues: CSVEGLAETVGELFF. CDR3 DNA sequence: TGCAGCGTTGAGGGACTAGCGGAGACTGTCGGGGAGCTGTTTTTT.

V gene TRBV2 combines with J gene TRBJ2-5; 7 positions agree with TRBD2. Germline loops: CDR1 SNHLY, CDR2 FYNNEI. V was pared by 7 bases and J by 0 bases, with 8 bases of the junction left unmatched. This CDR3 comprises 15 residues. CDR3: CASIPGLIDQETQYF. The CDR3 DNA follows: TGTGCCAGCATCCCGGGACTAATAGACCAAGAGACCCAGTACTTC.

CDR3 nucleotides: TGTGCCAGCAGCTTAATGGGGAGCTCTGGAAACACCATATATTTT. It yields the protein CASSLMGSSGNTIYF. This sequence joins TRBV7-2 and TRBJ1-3; D gene unclear. V shed 2 bases and J shed 0 bases, with 8 bases lying between them. The CDR3 is 15 residues long. Germline V lookup: CDR1 SGHTA, CDR2 FQGNSA.

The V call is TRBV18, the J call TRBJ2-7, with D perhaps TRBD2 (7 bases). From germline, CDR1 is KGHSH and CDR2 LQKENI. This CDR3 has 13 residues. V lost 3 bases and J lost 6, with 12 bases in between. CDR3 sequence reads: CASSPGGAIEQYF. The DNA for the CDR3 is TGTGCCAGCTCACCTGGGGGGGCGATCGAGCAGTACTTC.

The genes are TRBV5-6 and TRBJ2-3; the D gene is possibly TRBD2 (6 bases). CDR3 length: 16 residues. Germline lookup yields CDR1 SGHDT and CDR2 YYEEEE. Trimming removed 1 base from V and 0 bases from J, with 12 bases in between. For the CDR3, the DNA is TGTGCCAGCAGCTTGTACGGCGGGGCTAGCACAGATACGCAGTATTTT. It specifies CASSLYGGASTDTQYF.

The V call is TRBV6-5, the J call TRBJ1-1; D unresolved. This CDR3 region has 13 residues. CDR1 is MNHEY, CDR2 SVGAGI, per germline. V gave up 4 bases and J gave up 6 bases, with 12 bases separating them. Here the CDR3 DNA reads TGTGCCAGCAGTTTATCCAGGAGGGCTGAAGCTTTCTTT. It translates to CASSLSRRAEAFF.

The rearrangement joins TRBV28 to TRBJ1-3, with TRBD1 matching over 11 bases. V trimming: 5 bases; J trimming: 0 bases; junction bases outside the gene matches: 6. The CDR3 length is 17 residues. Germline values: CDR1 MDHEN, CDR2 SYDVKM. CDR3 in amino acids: CASSPGTGGSSGNTIYF. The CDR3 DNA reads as TGTGCCAGCAGTCCAGGGACAGGGGGGAGCTCTGGAAACACCATATATTTT.

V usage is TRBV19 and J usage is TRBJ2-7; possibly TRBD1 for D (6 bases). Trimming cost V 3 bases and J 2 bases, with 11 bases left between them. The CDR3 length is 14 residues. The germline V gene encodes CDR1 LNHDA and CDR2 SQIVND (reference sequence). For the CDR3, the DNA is TGTGCCAGTAGTATTACAGGGTTGACCTACGAGCAGTACTTC. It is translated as CASSITGLTYEQYF.

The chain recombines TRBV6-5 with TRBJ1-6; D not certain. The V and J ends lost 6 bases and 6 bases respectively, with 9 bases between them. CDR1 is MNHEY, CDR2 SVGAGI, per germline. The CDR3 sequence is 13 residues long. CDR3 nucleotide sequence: TGTGCCAGCAGGCCCGGGGTTAATTCACCCCTCCACTTT. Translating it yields CASRPGVNSPLHF.

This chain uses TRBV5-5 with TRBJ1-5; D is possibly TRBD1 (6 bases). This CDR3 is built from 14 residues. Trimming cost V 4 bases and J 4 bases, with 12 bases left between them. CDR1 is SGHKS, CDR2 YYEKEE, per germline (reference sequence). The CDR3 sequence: CASSQTGVNQPQHF. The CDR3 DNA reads TGTGCCAGCAGCCAGACAGGAGTTAATCAGCCCCAGCATTTT.

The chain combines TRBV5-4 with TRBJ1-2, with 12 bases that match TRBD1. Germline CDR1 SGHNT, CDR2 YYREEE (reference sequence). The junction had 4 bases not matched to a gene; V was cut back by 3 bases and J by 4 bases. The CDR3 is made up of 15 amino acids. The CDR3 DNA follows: TGTGCCAGCAGCTGGGGACAGGGGGCTGCCTATGGCTACACCTTC. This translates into CASSWGQGAAYGYTF.

CDR3 in DNA: TGTGCCAGCAGCTTAGTATTCGGAGGGACCTACAATGAGCAGTTCTTC. As protein: CASSLVFGGTYNEQFF. The chain is built from TRBV7-2 and TRBJ2-1; a possible D gene is TRBD2 (6 bases). The germline gives CDR1 SGHTA, CDR2 FQGNSA. This CDR3 has 16 residues. Trimming took 1 base from V and 2 from J, leaving 12 bases between them.

The CDR3 DNA sequence: TGCGCCAGCAGCCATGCATTAAGGACTAGCGGGGGAAATGAGCAGTTCTTC. This sequence encodes CASSHALRTSGGNEQFF. The V and J genes are TRBV4-1 and TRBJ2-1; 13 bases map to TRBD2. The CDR3 has 17 residues. Losses at the gene ends were 3 bases for V and 7 bases for J; bases not matched to a gene: 9. Germline V gene sequence: CDR1 MGHRA, CDR2 YSYEKL.

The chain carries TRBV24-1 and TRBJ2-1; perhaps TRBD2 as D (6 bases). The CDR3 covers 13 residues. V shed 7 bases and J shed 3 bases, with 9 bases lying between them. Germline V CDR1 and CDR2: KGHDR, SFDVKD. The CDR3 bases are TGTGCCACCAGAAATAGCGGCTACAATGAGCAGTTCTTC. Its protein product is CATRNSGYNEQFF.

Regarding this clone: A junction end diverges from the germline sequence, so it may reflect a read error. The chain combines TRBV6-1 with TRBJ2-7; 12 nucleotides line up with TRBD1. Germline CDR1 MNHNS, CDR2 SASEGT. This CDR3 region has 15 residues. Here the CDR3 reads CASCEQGQGAVEQYF. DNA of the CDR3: TGTGCCAGCTGTGAACAGGGACAGGGGGCAGTTGAGCAGTACTTC.

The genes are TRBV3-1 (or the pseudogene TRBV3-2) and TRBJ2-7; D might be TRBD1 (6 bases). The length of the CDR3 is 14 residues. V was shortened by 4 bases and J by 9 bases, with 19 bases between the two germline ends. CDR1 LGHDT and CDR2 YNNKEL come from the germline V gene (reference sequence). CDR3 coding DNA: TGTGCCAGCAGCCCTTTGGGGGCAGGGCCGGTGCAGTACTTC. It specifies CASSPLGAGPVQYF.

The CDR3, as DNA: TGTGCCACCAGTGCTCCGCCGGGACTAGCGCTGGAGACCCAGTACTTC. Its protein is CATSAPPGLALETQYF. The rearrangement uses TRBV24-1 and TRBJ2-5, with TRBD2 matching 10 bases. CDR1 and CDR2 (germline): KGHDR, SFDVKD. CDR3 length: 16 amino acids. J was trimmed by 5 bases and V by 5 bases; bases with no gene match: 10.

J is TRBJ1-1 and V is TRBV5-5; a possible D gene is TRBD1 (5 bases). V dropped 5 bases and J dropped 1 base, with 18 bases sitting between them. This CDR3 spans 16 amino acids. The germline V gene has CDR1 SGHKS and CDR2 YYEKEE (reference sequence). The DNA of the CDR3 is TGTGCCAGCAGACCGGACGGAGGGGTAGGGAACACTGAAGCTTTCTTT. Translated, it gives CASRPDGGVGNTEAFF.

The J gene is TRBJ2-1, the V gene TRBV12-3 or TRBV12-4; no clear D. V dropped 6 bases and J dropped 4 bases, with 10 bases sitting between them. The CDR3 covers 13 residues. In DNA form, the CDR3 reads TGTGCCAGCAGGGGCCCTCTTTACAATGAGCAGTTCTTC. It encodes CASRGPLYNEQFF.

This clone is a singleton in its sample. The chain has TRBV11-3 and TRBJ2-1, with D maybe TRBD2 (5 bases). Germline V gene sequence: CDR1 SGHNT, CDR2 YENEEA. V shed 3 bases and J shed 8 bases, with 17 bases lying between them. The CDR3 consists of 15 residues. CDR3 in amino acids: CASSFGVRVIDEQFF. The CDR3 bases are TGTGCCAGCAGCTTTGGGGTGCGGGTTATCGATGAGCAGTTCTTC.

CDR3 protein: CASSFLDRVRDTGELFF. The CDR3 DNA sequence: TGCGCCAGCAGCTTCCTGGACAGGGTGAGGGACACCGGGGAGCTGTTTTTT. V usage is TRBV5-1 and J usage is TRBJ2-2; 8 bases match TRBD1. V gave up 2 bases and J gave up 3 bases; unmatched junction bases: 9. CDR1 and CDR2 (germline): SGHRS, YFSETQ. This CDR3 spans 17 amino acids.

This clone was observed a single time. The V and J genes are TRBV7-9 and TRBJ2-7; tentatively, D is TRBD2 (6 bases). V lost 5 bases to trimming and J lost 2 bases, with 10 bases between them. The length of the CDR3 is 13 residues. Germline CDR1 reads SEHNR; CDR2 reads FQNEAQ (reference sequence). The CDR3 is CASSGDSTYEQYF. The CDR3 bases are TGTGCCAGCAGCGGGGACTCCACCTACGAGCAGTACTTC.

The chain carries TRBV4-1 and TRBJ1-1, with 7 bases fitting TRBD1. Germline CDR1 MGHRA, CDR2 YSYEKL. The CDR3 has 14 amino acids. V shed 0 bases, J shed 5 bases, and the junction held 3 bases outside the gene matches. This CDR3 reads CASSQEDRVTEAFF. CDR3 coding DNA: TGCGCCAGCAGCCAAGAAGACAGGGTGACTGAAGCTTTCTTT.

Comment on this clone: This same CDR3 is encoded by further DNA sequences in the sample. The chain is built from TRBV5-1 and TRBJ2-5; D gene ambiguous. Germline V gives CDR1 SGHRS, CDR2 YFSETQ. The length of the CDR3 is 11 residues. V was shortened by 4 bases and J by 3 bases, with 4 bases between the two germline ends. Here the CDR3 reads CASSLEETQYF. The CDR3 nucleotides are TGCGCCAGCAGCCTAGAAGAGACCCAGTACTTC.

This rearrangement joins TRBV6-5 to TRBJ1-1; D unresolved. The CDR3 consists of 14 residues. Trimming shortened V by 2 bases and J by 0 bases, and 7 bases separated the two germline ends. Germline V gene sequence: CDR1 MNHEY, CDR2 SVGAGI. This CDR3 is CASSYTTVNTEAFF. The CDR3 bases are TGTGCCAGCAGTTACACCACAGTGAACACTGAAGCTTTCTTT.